A selection of T cell receptor beta chains follows, all from one sample in a study of T cells in Graves' hyperthyroidism and ophthalmopathy. TCRdb reanalysed the multiplex PCR reads using MiXCR and keeps one entry per CDR3 protein. The data contain around 500,000 distinct CDR3 sequences, about 16% of them singletons. The sample was blood. The receptor set was obtained from a young woman with Graves' ophthalmopathy. Each CDR3 is given without its conserved first and last residue. The D gene is left open where the match is weak.

V gene,CDR3 length,D gene,CDR3 protein
TRBV28,13,-,ASSSSTAGNQPQH
TRBV11-2,13,-,ASNLDFLGLETQY
TRBV4-2,15,-,ASSQAKTKTTNEKLF
TRBV28,12,TRBD1,ASSGTGGEETQY
TRBV20-1,8,-,SADEIGQY
TRBV7-8,16,-,ASRRGGIWGRNADTQY
TRBV6-1,13,TRBD1,ASRLNRGPNYGYT
TRBV5-8,13,-,ASSLGTGTGETQY
TRBV9,8,-,ASSGNTIY
TRBV4-2,13,TRBD2,ASRRVRESTDTQY
TRBV18,13,-,ASSLWDTTNTEAF
TRBV27,10,-,ASSYPGHEQF
TRBV20-1,11,-,SARAGGFYEQY
TRBV6-1,13,-,ASSYPRGLNQPQH
TRBV7-2,11,-,ASSIGGGGEQF
TRBV6-1,12,-,ASSRGTLGETQY
TRBV20-1,11,-,SAPGAPNTEAF
TRBV6-1,13,-,ASSKDRATYNEQF
TRBV6-2/TRBV6-3,11,-,ASMTDENTEAF
TRBV7-2,19,TRBD2,ASSLQGSGNSGRTNAYEQY
TRBV6-5,13,-,ASSYSPSPGNEQF
TRBV28,9,-,ASRDAYEQY
TRBV3-1,10,-,ASRMKGNEQF
TRBV6-1,12,TRBD1,AGSTGDSNQPQH
TRBV27,12,-,ASKDLRPHTEAF
TRBV27,14,-,ASSLGDTKYNSPLH
TRBV6-2/TRBV6-3,11,TRBD1,ASRPTGGGPQH
TRBV5-1,13,TRBD2,ASSPGGDTTDTQY
TRBV20-1,13,-,SASLSAQHTDTQY
TRBV20-1,10,TRBD2,SARGLAGEEY
TRBV19,11,-,ASTLSPNTEAF
TRBV7-2,13,-,ASSFQGGGGETQY
TRBV2,15,TRBD1,ASSRTLTGEIQETQY
TRBV20-1,11,TRBD2,SAKGGPYNEQF
TRBV2,13,-,ASSESTLAKNIQY
TRBV10-1,16,-,ASSESTRIWGMNTEAF
TRBV5-8,14,-,ASSTGKVGARYEQY
TRBV19,13,-,ASSMGDRTYYEQY
TRBV6-5,12,TRBD1,ASSYSEGATPLH
TRBV20-1,11,TRBD1,SATDRDNYGYT
TRBV12-3/TRBV12-4,12,-,ASSPPLAGYEQY
TRBV5-4,11,-,ASSLTPSDTQY
TRBV27,13,TRBD2,ASSSPPAGVKTQY
TRBV5-6,10,-,ASSWADYEQY
TRBV6-5,11,-,ASSYVGGFEAF
TRBV18,14,-,ASSPSAGVAYNEQF
TRBV2,12,-,ASGRGANFYEQY